This T cell receptor (beta chain) was captured by sequencing in a study of control samples from healthy donors and cancer patients (dated by TCRdb to 2018 to 2020). V loses 4 bases, J loses 6 bases, and the germline ends lie 9 bases apart. CDR1 MDHEN and CDR2 SYDVKM are derived from the germline V gene. The CDR3 numbers 12 residues from cysteine through phenylalanine. Only the CDR3 DNA is retained, 36 bases long and in frame from the first base. In the case of this clone: The antigen it binds to is not known. No base quality values were provided; no much bigger clone lies one nucleotide off.

Library preparation was by the immunoSEQ multiplex PCR assay. TCRdb carries this immuneACCESS record with in-frame sequences only. Its versions omit some clonotypes, under half of them owing to an unresolved V gene in the studies checked, with the rest unexplained. In this sample the table shows approximately 60,000 clones, just over 90% of which occur a single time. Roughly 1.2% of the sample is taken by the ten largest. The sequence came from a woman aged 45-65 years with colorectal cancer. The chain is made from TRBV28 and TRBJ1-2, with the D gene not clear enough to name. The sequenced sample consisted of PBMCs. For the CDR3, the sequence is CASSSLRDGYTF. In nucleotide form, the sequence is TGTGCCAGCAGTTCCCTCCGGGATGGCTACACCTTC.